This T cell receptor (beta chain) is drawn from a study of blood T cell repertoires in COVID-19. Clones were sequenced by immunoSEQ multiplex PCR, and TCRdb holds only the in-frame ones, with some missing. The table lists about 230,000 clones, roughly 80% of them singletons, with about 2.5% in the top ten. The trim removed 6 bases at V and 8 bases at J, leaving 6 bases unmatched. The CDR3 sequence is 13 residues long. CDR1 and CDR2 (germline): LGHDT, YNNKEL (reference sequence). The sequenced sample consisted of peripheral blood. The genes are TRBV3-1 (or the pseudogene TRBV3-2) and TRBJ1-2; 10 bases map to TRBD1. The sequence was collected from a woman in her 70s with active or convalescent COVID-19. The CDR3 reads CASSLTGGGGYTF. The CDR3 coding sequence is TGTGCCAGCAGTCTGACAGGGGGCGGAGGCTACACCTTC.